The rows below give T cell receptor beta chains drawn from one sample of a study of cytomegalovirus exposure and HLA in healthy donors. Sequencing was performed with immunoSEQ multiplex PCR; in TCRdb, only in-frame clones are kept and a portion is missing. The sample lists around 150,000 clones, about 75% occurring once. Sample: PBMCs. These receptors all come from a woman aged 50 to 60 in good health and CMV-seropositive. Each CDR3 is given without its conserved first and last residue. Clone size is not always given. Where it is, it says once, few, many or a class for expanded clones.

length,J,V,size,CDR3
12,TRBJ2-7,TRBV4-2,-,ASSQGLAGVEQY
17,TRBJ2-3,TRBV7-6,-,ASSLDTPGLAGGTDTQY
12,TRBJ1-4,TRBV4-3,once,ASSQAGTNEKLF
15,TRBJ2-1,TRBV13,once,ASSPKLAVGGYNEQF
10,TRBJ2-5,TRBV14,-,ASSQGEETQY
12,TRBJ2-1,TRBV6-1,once,ASSEAGFGQVQF
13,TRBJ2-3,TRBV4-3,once,ASSPEGGDGDTQY
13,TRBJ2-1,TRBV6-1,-,ASSEASGGAFEQF
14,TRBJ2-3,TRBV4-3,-,ASSQEGRPSADTQY
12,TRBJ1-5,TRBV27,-,ASSLRGSNQPQH
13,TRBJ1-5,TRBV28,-,ASNPWEAGDQPQH
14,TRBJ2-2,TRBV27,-,ASRGGLAGVVGELF
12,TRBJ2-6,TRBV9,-,ASSVASGANVLT
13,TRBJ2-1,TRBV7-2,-,ASSSSPSSYNEQF
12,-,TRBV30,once,AWSVQGLPYEQY
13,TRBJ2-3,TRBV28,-,ASSPSGLGLDTQY